This T cell receptor beta chain was sequenced for a study of CD8 T cells in ankylosing spondylitis (dated by TCRdb to between 2016 and 2019). For the wider study: The study set out to find disease-linked TCR variants by profiling T cell receptor beta repertoires in ankylosing spondylitis patients and healthy donors. In total, the full study cohort was made up of nearly 110 healthy donors and roughly 27 ankylosing spondylitis patients. Peripheral blood was sampled, and synovial fluid was also collected from ankylosing spondylitis patients.

Sequencing instrument: Illumina HiSeq 2500. TCR beta libraries were prepared by quantitative 5'-RACE with molecular barcodes. As for how the authors treated the data: Disease-linked TCR variants were identified with a new computational method built on a probabilistic model of VDJ rearrangement. In TCRdb, the public reads were trimmed at Q25 with fastp and aligned with MiXCR, with productive beta chains retained. CDR3 protein sequences are deduplicated, and each keeps its most common genes and DNA. TCRdb's processing, not the authors' own work, is the source of the V and J calls. The sample data list about 160,000 distinct CDR3 sequences, and around 8.9% of these were observed just once. The top ten clones comprise about 16% of the sample. This clonotype appeared a single time. Its target antigen remains unknown. No base qualities exist here, and no much larger clone lies one base off it. Weak support is all one read offers.

Between the V and J ends, shortened by 5 bases and 4 bases respectively, the junction contains 13 bases. CDR1 and CDR2 are drawn from the germline V gene: WSHSY, SAAADI. The CDR3 runs 14 amino acids, cysteine and phenylalanine included. The CDR3 DNA has 42 bases and is translated from base 1. The paper's findings and limits, for the study overall: Some TCR beta motif variants had previously been reported in synovial fluid and blood of reactive arthritis patients, which suggested common disease-initiation mechanisms. The disease-linked clones were reported as significantly enriched in matched synovial fluid samples from ankylosing spondylitis patients. Blood from ankylosing spondylitis patients appeared to be characterized by a TCR beta motif composed of about eight highly homologous amino acid variants. A CD8+ phenotype was shown by the disease-linked clones, which were found at relatively low frequencies in peripheral blood.

Source material: blood, either unsorted or a sorted T cell fraction (not recorded which). This clonotype was obtained from a female donor with ankylosing spondylitis or in good health (not recorded which). Rearrangement joined TRBV10-2 to TRBJ2-3, with a weak D call of TRBD2 (6 bases match). The DNA sequence follows: TGCGCCAGCAGTCGGGGGTTCCCGCCAGATACGCAGTATTTT. It codes for CASSRGFPPDTQYF.